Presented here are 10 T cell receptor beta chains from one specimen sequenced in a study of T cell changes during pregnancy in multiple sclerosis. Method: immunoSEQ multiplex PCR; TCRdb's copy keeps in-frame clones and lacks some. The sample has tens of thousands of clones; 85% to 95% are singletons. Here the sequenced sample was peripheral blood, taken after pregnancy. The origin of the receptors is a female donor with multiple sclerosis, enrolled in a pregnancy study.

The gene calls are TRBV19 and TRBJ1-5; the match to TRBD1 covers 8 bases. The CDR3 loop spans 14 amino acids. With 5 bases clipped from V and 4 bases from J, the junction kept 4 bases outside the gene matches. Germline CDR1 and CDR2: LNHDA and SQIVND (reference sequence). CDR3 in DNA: TGTGCCAGTAGTCCCAGGACAGGGAATCAGCCCCAGCATTTT. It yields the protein CASSPRTGNQPQHF.

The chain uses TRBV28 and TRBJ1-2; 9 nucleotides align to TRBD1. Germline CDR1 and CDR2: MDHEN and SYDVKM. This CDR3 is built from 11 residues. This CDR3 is CAIDRGYGYTF. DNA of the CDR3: TGTGCTATAGACAGGGGGTATGGCTACACCTTC.

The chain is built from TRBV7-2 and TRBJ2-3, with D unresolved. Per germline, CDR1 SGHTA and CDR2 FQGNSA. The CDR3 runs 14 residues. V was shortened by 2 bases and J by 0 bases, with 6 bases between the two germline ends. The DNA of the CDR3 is TGTGCCAGCAGCTTATCCTCTAGCACAGATACGCAGTATTTT. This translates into CASSLSSSTDTQYF.

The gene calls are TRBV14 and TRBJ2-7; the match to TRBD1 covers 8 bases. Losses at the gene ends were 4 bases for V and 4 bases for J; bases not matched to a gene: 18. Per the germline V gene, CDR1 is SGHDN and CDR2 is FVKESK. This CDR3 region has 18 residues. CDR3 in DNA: TGTGCCAGCAGCCTCGAACGACCCGGTTGGACAGGGATTTACGAGCAGTACTTC. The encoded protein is CASSLERPGWTGIYEQYF. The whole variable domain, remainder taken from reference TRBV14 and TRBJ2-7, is EAGVTQFPSHSVIEKGQTVTLRCDPISGHDNLYWYRRVMGKEIKFLLHFVKESKQDESGMPNNRFLAERTGGTYSTLKVQPAELEDSGVYFCASSLERPGWTGIYEQYFGPGTRLTVT.

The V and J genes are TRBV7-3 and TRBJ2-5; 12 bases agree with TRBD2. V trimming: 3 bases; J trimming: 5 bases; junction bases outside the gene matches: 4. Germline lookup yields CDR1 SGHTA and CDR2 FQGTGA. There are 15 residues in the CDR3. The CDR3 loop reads CASSFTGLAGETQYF. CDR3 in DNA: TGTGCCAGCAGCTTCACCGGACTAGCGGGGGAGACCCAGTACTTC.

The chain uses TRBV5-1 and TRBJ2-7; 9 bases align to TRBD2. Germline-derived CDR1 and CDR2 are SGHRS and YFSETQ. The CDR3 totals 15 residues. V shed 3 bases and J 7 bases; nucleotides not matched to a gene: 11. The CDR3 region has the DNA TGCGCCAGCAGCTCAAATAGCGGGAGTGGGACTGAGCAGTACTTC. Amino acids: CASSSNSGSGTEQYF.

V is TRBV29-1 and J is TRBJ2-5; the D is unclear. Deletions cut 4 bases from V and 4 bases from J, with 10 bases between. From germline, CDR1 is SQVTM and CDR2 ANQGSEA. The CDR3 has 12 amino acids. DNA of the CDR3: TGCAGCGTTGTGGGCCCCGGAGAGACCCAGTACTTC. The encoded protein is CSVVGPGETQYF.

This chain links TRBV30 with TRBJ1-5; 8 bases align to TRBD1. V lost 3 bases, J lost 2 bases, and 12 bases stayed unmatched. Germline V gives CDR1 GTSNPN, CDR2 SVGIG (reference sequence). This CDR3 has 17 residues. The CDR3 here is CAWSRDRNFLGNQPQHF. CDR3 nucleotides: TGTGCCTGGAGCCGGGACAGGAATTTTTTAGGCAATCAGCCCCAGCATTTT.

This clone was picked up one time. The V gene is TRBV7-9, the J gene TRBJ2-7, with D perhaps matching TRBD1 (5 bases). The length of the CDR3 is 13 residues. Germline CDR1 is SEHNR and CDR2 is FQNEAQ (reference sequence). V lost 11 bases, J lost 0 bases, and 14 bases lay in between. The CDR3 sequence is CAAAGISSYEQYF. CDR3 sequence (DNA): TGTGCCGCGGCAGGGATTAGCTCCTACGAGCAGTACTTC.

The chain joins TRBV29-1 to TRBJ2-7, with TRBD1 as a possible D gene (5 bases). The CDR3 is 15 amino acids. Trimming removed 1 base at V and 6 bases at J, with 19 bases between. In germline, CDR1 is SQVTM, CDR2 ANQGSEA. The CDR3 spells CSVEAGAGVSGEQYF. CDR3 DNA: TGCAGCGTTGAAGCTGGGGCAGGTGTGTCCGGCGAGCAGTACTTC.